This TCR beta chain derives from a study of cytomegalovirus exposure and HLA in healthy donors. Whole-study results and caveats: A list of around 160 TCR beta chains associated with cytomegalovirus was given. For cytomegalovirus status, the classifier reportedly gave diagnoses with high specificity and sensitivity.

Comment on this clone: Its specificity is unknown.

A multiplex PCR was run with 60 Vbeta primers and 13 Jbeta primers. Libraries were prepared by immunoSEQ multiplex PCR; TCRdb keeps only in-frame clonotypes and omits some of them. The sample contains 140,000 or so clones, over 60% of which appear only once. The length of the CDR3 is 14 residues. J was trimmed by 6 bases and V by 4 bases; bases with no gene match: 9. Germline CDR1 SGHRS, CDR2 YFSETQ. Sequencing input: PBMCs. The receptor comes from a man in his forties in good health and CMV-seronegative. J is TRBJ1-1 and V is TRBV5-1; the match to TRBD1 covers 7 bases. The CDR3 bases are TGCGCCAGCAGCGGAGAGACAGGGATATCTGAAGCTTTCTTT. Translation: CASSGETGISEAFF.